This TCR beta chain was recorded in a study of T cell responses to AZD1222 COVID-19 vaccine. Germline CDR1 reads KGHSH; CDR2 reads LQKENI. J gave up 3 bases and V 5 bases, and 6 bases lay outside the gene matches. The CDR3 consists of 14 residues. The assay was immunoSEQ multiplex PCR, and TCRdb's table has in-frame clones only and misses some. The sample holds fewer than 200,000 clones, 85% to 90% seen once. This clonotype was obtained from an adult in good health. The rearrangement uses TRBV18 and TRBJ1-1; 7 nucleotides align to TRBD1. Sequenced material: peripheral blood, taken on day 0 of AZD1222 vaccination. The DNA of the CDR3 is TGTGCCAGCTCATATGACAGGGCGGACACTGAAGCTTTCTTT. Amino acids: CASSYDRADTEAFF.